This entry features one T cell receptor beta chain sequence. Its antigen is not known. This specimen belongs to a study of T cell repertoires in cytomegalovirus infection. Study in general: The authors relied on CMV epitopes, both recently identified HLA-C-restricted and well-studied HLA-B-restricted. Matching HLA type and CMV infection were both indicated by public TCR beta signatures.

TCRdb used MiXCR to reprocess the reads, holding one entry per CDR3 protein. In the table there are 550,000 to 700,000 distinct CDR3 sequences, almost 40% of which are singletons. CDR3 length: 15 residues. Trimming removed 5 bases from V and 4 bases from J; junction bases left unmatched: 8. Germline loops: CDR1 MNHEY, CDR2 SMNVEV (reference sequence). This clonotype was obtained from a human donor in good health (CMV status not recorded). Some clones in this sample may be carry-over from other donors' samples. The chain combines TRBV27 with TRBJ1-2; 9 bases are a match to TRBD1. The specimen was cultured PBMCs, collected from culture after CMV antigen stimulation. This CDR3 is CASSPWTGAGYGYTF. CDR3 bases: TGTGCCAGCAGTCCTTGGACAGGGGCCGGCTATGGCTACACCTTC.